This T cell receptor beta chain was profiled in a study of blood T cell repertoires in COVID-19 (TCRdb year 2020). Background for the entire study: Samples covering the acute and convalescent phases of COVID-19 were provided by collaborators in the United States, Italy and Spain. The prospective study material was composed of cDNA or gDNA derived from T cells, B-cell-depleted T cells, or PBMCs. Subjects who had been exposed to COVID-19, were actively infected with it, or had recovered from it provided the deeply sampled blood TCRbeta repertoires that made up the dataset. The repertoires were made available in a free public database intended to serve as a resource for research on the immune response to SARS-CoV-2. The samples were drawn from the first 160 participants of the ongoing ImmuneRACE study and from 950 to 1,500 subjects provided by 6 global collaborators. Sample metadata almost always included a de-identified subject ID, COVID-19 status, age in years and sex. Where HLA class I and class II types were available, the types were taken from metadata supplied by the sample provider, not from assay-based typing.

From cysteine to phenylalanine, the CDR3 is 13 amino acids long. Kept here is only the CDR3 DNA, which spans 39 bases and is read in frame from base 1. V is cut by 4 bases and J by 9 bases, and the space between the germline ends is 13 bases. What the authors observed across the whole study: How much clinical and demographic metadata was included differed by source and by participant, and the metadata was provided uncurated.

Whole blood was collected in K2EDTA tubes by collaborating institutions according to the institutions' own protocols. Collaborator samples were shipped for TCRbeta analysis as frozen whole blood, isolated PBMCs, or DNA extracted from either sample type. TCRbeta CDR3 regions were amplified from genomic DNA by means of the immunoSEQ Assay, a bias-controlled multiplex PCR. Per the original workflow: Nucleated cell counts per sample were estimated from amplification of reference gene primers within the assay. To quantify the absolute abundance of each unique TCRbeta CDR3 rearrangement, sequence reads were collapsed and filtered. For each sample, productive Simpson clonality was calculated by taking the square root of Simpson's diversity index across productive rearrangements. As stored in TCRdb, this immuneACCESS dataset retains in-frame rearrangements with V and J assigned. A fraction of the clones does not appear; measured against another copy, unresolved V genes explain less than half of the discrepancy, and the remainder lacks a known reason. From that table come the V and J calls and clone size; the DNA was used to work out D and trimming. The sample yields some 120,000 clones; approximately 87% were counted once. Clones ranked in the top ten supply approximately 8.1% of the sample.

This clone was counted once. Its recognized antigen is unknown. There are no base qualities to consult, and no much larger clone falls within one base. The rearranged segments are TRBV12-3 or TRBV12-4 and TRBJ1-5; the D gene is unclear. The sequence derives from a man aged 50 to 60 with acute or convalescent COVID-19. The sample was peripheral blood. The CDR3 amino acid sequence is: CASSSAAPGPQHF. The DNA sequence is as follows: TGTGCCAGCAGTTCAGCTGCCCCGGGGCCCCAGCATTTT.